This TCR beta chain was profiled in a study of blood T cell repertoires in COVID-19. Overall study: Sample material is recorded as cDNA or gDNA derived from T cells, B-cell-depleted T cells, or PBMCs.

Here immunoSEQ multiplex PCR was the method, and the copy in TCRdb shows in-frame clones only, minus some. The data show under 250,000 clones, with about nine tenths seen just once and 2.5% to 3% held by the top ten. Trimming left V 5 bases short and J 9 bases short, with 14 bases between. The CDR3 totals 14 residues. CDR1 MGHDK and CDR2 SYGVNS come from the germline V gene. The receptor's source is a woman aged 60-75 years with acute or convalescent COVID-19. Sequences were obtained from peripheral blood. V usage is TRBV25-1 and J usage is TRBJ1-6; D is ambiguous. Here the CDR3 reads CASSNGGYGSPLHF. The CDR3 region has the DNA TGTGCCAGCAGTAACGGAGGGTATGGTTCACCCCTCCACTTT.